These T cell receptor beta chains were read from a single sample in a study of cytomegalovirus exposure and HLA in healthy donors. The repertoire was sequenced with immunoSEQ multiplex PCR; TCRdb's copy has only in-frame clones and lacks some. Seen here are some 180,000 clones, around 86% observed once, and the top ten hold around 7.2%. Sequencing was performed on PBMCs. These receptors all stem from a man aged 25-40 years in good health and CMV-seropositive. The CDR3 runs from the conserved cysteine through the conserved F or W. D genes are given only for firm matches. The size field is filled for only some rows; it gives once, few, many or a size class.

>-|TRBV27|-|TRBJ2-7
TGTGCCAGCAGTTTATCCGACCGGGGAAGTCTCTACGAGCAGTACTTC
CASSLSDRGSLYEQYF
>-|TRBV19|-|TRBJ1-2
TGTGCCAGTAGTACCGCCGGGGTTCCGGACTATGGCTACACCTTC
CASSTAGVPDYGYTF
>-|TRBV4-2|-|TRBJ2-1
TGTGCCAGCAGCCAAGATAGGGGGACCTACAATGAGCAGTTCTTC
CASSQDRGTYNEQFF
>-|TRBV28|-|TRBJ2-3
TGTGCCAGCAGTCTGGGGGCGGGAAGTACCGATACGCAGTATTTT
CASSLGAGSTDTQYF
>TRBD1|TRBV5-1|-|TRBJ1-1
TGCGCCAGCCGACAGGGCCTCTCCGAAGCTTTCTTT
CASRQGLSEAFF
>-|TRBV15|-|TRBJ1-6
TGTGCCACCAGCAGAGTAGGCAGGGGCCCAACGCCCCTCCACTTT
CATSRVGRGPTPLHF
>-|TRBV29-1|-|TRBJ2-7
TGCAGCGTCTTGCGGGGAAACGAGCAGTACTTC
CSVLRGNEQYF
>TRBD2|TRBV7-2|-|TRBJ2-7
TGTGCCAGCAGCCCGCTAGCGGGGGGCGCACAGTACTTC
CASSPLAGGAQYF
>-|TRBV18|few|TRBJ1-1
TGTGCCAGCTCACCAGGACAGAACACTGAAGCTTTCTTT
CASSPGQNTEAFF
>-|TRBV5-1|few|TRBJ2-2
TGCGCCAGCAGCACCCGGTTGGCCGGGTCGGGAACCGGGGAGCTGTTTTTT
CASSTRLAGSGTGELFF
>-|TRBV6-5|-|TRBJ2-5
TGTGCCAGCAGTTACGGGTACAGAAGCGGTAGAGAGACCCAGTACTTC
CASSYGYRSGRETQYF
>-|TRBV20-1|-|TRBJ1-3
TGCAGTGCTAAAGGGGGAAACACCATATATTTT
CSAKGGNTIYF
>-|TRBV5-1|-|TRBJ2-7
TGCGCCAGCAGCTTGGCGCCAGGGACCTACGAGCAGTACTTC
CASSLAPGTYEQYF
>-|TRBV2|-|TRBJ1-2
TGTGCCAGCAGTGATCGGCCCGGGCATGGCTACACCTTC
CASSDRPGHGYTF
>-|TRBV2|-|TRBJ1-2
TGTGCCAGCAGTGATTCGGCCTATGGGAACTATGGCTACACCTTC
CASSDSAYGNYGYTF
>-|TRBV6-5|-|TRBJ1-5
TGTGCCAGCAGTTACGTCCAGGGCAATCAGCCCCAGCATTTT
CASSYVQGNQPQHF
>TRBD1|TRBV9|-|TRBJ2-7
TGTGCCAGCAGCGCTAAAACCGGGACAGCGTACGAGCAGTACTTC
CASSAKTGTAYEQYF
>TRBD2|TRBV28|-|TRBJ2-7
TGTGCCAGCTTTCAAGCGGGAGGGGGCTCCTACGAGCAGTACTTC
CASFQAGGGSYEQYF
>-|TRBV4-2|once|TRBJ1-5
TGTGCCAGCAGCCAAGAGAACGGGGTTCAGCCCCAGCATTTT
CASSQENGVQPQHF
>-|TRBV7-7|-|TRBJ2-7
TGTGCTAGCAGCTTAGGGGATGGACATGGTCCAACCTCCTACGAGCAGTACTTC
CASSLGDGHGPTSYEQYF
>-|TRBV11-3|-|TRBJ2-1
TGTGCCAGCAGCCTAGAGAAGGGGCCGACCGGCAATGAGCAGTTCTTC
CASSLEKGPTGNEQFF
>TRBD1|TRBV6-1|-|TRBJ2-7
TGTGCCAGCAGTTCCCGACAGGGGTCCCCCTACGAGCAGTACTTC
CASSSRQGSPYEQYF
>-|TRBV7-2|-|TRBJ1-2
TGTGCCAGCAGCCGTATCGACGGTTCCTATGGCTACACCTTC
CASSRIDGSYGYTF
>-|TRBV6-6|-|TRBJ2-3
TGTGCCAGCAGTTACAACGGGGTAACAGATACGCAGTATTTT
CASSYNGVTDTQYF
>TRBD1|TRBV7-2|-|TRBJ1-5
TGTGCCAGCAGCTCCCAGGGGGCGAGGAGCAATCAGCCCCAGCATTTT
CASSSQGARSNQPQHF
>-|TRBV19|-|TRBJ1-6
TGTGCCAGTAGTATATCGGGGAACTCACCCCTCCACTTT
CASSISGNSPLHF
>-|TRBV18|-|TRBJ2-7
TGTGCCAGCTCGCAACAGGGTAGACACTACGAGCAGTACTTC
CASSQQGRHYEQYF
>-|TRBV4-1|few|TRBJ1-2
TGCGCCAGCAGCCAAGATTTGGGGCCGGGCTCGTGGGGCTACACCTTC
CASSQDLGPGSWGYTF
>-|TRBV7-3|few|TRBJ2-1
TGTGCCAGCAGCTTTACCTCTGGGACCCGTGAGCAGTTCTTC
CASSFTSGTREQFF
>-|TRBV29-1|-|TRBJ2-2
TGCAGCGTTGGCGGCAGGGGGAACACCGGGGAGCTGTTTTTT
CSVGGRGNTGELFF
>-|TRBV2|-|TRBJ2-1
TGTGCCAGCAACGACGGACCGGAGCAGTTCTTC
CASNDGPEQFF
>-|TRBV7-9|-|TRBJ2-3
TGTGCCAGCAGATTGGGGTACACAGATACGCAGTATTTT
CASRLGYTDTQYF
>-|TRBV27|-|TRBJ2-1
TGTGCCAGCAGTTGGGAAGGGGGCAATGAGCAGTTCTTC
CASSWEGGNEQFF
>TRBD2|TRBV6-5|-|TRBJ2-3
TGTGCCAGCGCCTTCGGGGCGGGGGGCACAGATACGCAGTATTTT
CASAFGAGGTDTQYF
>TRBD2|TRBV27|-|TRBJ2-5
TGTGCCAGCAGTTTATCGGCGGGGGTTGGGGAGACCCAGTACTTC
CASSLSAGVGETQYF
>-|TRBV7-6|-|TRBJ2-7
TGTGCCAGCAGTCCGAACGAGGGCAGGGGCACCTACGAGCAGTACTTC
CASSPNEGRGTYEQYF
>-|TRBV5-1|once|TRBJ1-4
TGCGCCAGCAGCGGGACGGGAACTAATGAAAAACTGTTTTTT
CASSGTGTNEKLFF
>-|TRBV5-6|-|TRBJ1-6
TGTGCCAGCAGCTTGATGTCACAATCATATAATTCACCCCTCCACTTT
CASSLMSQSYNSPLHF
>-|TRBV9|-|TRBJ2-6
TGTGCCAGCAGCGTCGTCTGGTCTGGGGCCAACGTCCTGACTTTC
CASSVVWSGANVLTF
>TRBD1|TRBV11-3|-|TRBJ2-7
TGTGCCAGCAGCTTAGAGCACCCGGGCCACAGGGGTGACGAGCAGTACTTC
CASSLEHPGHRGDEQYF
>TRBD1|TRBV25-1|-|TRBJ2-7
TGTGCCAGCAGTAATTCCGGGACAGGGATACCCTACGAGCAGTACTTC
CASSNSGTGIPYEQYF
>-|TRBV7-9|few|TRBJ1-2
TGTGCCGGCTTAGCGGGTCCTAACTATGGCTACACCTTC
CAGLAGPNYGYTF
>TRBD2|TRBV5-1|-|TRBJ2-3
TGCGCCAGCAGCTTGTCGAGTAGCGGGAGGGCAGATACGCAGTATTTT
CASSLSSSGRADTQYF
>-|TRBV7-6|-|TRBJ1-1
TGTGCCAGCAGCTTAATCCGGGGCGATGCGTCTGAAGCTTTCTTT
CASSLIRGDASEAFF
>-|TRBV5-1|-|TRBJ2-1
TGCGCCAGCAGCGTAACTAGTCCCTCCTACAATGAGCAGTTCTTC
CASSVTSPSYNEQFF
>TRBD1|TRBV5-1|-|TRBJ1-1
TGCGCCAGCAGCACGGACAGGGTAGACACTGAAGCTTTCTTT
CASSTDRVDTEAFF
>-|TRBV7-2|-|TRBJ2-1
TGTGCCAGCAGCTTAATCCGAGGTGAGCAGTTCTTC
CASSLIRGEQFF
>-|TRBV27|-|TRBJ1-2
TGTGCCAGCAGTTTTCTATTTGCCCAGGGGAGAGGTAGAGGCTACACCTTC
CASSFLFAQGRGRGYTF
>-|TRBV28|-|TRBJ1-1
TGTGCCAGCAGTCGGACAGAAACGAACACTGAAGCTTTCTTT
CASSRTETNTEAFF
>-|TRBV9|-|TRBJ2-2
TGTGCCAGCAGCGTAGGGTCTAGTTGGTTGTCCGGGGAGCTGTTTTTT
CASSVGSSWLSGELFF
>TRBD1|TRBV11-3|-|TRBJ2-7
TGTGCCAGCAGCTTGGACAGGGCCTACGAGCAGTACTTC
CASSLDRAYEQYF
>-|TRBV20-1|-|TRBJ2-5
TGCAGTGCTACCAGCACCCAGTACTTC
CSATSTQYF
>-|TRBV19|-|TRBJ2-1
TGTGCCAGTAGAGTTGGGGCGGTGGGCCACAATGAGCAGTTCTTC
CASRVGAVGHNEQFF
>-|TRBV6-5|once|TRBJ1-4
TGTGCCAGCAGGGGGGACGCTATTAGAAGTGAAAAACTGTTTTTT
CASRGDAIRSEKLFF
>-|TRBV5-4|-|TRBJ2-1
TGTGCCAGCAGCTTTAGTCGTAACACTTTACGCAATGAGCAGTTCTTC
CASSFSRNTLRNEQFF